The rows below give T cell receptor beta chains drawn from one sample of a study of CD8+ T cells in alopecia areata. TCRdb keeps only in-frame clones here, not all; method: immunoSEQ multiplex PCR. The repertoire holds about 210,000 clones, with 64% as singletons. The specimen comprised CD4+ T cells sorted from blood, sampled at week 4, from a patient treated with tofacitinib. The origin of the receptors is a human donor with alopecia areata. CDR3s include the opening cysteine and the closing phenylalanine or tryptophan. Each record gives: clone size, J gene, D gene, V gene, CDR3 DNA, CDR3 protein. The D gene is left open where the match is weak. Size is omitted from some rows. Given values are once, few, many or a class for expanded clones.

clone_size: NA; j_call: TRBJ2-3; d_call: NA; v_call: TRBV10-3; cdr3_nt: TGTGCCACACAACTTACGGATACGCAGTATTTT; cdr3_aa: CATQLTDTQYF
clone_size: NA; j_call: TRBJ2-2; d_call: TRBD1; v_call: TRBV6-1; cdr3_nt: TGTGCCAGCATCGCGGGACAGGGGAACACCGGGGAGCTGTTTTTT; cdr3_aa: CASIAGQGNTGELFF
clone_size: few; j_call: TRBJ2-5; d_call: TRBD1; v_call: TRBV7-7; cdr3_nt: TGTGCTAGCAGCCCGACAGGGGCGAGGCAAGAGACCCAGTACTTC; cdr3_aa: CASSPTGARQETQYF
clone_size: once; j_call: TRBJ1-1; d_call: NA; v_call: TRBV2; cdr3_nt: TGTGCCAGCTCTACCGACCAGAACACTGAAGCTTTCTTT; cdr3_aa: CASSTDQNTEAFF
clone_size: NA; j_call: TRBJ2-3; d_call: NA; v_call: TRBV18; cdr3_nt: TGTGCCAGCTCGTCCGCCGTTTCTGATACGCAGTATTTT; cdr3_aa: CASSSAVSDTQYF
clone_size: few; j_call: TRBJ2-1; d_call: NA; v_call: TRBV11-2; cdr3_nt: TGTGCCAGCAGCGACTACCTCGGTGGCAATGAGCAGTTCTTC; cdr3_aa: CASSDYLGGNEQFF
clone_size: NA; j_call: TRBJ2-5; d_call: TRBD1; v_call: TRBV11-2; cdr3_nt: TGTGCCAGCAGCCGCGACAGGGGTGATGTAGAGACCCAGTACTTC; cdr3_aa: CASSRDRGDVETQYF
clone_size: NA; j_call: TRBJ1-6; d_call: NA; v_call: TRBV6-5; cdr3_nt: TGTGCCAGCAGCAGAGGACAGAGAGCCCTCCACTTT; cdr3_aa: CASSRGQRALHF
clone_size: NA; j_call: TRBJ1-2; d_call: TRBD1; v_call: TRBV6-5; cdr3_nt: TGTGCCAGCAGCTATACTGACAGGGAGCTTGGAGGCTACACCTTC; cdr3_aa: CASSYTDRELGGYTF
clone_size: NA; j_call: TRBJ1-5; d_call: NA; v_call: TRBV19; cdr3_nt: TGTGCCAGTAGTAGGACAGCCGGGGGCAATCAGCCCCAGCATTTT; cdr3_aa: CASSRTAGGNQPQHF
clone_size: NA; j_call: TRBJ1-4; d_call: NA; v_call: TRBV25-1; cdr3_nt: TGTGCCAGCAGTCACAGGGTGTCAACTAATGAAAAACTGTTTTTT; cdr3_aa: CASSHRVSTNEKLFF
clone_size: NA; j_call: TRBJ2-6; d_call: NA; v_call: TRBV30; cdr3_nt: TGTGCCTGGAGTGCTACCACGGGGCAAGCCGTCTCTGGGGCCAACGTCCTGACTTTC; cdr3_aa: CAWSATTGQAVSGANVLTF
clone_size: NA; j_call: TRBJ2-7; d_call: NA; v_call: TRBV4-3; cdr3_nt: TGCGCCAGCAGCCCCCGGGTGTCGGGGTTCTACGAGCAGTACTTC; cdr3_aa: CASSPRVSGFYEQYF
clone_size: once; j_call: TRBJ2-3; d_call: TRBD1; v_call: TRBV18; cdr3_nt: TGTGCCAGCTCACTACAGGGGGCAGATACGCAGTATTTT; cdr3_aa: CASSLQGADTQYF
clone_size: NA; j_call: TRBJ1-1; d_call: NA; v_call: TRBV7-6; cdr3_nt: TGTGCCAGCAGACCGGGACGGGACACTGAAGCTTTCTTT; cdr3_aa: CASRPGRDTEAFF
clone_size: NA; j_call: TRBJ2-2; d_call: NA; v_call: TRBV30; cdr3_nt: TGTGCCTGGAGTGGCTTGACCGGGGAGCTGTTTTTT; cdr3_aa: CAWSGLTGELFF
clone_size: NA; j_call: TRBJ1-1; d_call: NA; v_call: TRBV7-3; cdr3_nt: TGTGCCAGCAGCTCACAGGGCGACACTGAAGCTTTCTTT; cdr3_aa: CASSSQGDTEAFF
clone_size: NA; j_call: TRBJ2-5; d_call: NA; v_call: TRBV7-9; cdr3_nt: TGTGCCAGCAGCTTATCGGGGACAGAGACCCAGTACTTC; cdr3_aa: CASSLSGTETQYF
clone_size: NA; j_call: TRBJ1-5; d_call: NA; v_call: TRBV19; cdr3_nt: TGTGCCAGTAGTATACAGGGTCACAATCAGCCCCAGCATTTT; cdr3_aa: CASSIQGHNQPQHF
clone_size: NA; j_call: TRBJ1-1; d_call: TRBD1; v_call: TRBV5-1; cdr3_nt: TGCGCCAGCAGCGGGGGGACAGCGAACACTGAAGCTTTCTTT; cdr3_aa: CASSGGTANTEAFF
clone_size: NA; j_call: TRBJ1-2; d_call: NA; v_call: TRBV25-1; cdr3_nt: TGTGCCAGCAGTGAATTTGAGCCTAACTATGGCTACACCTTC; cdr3_aa: CASSEFEPNYGYTF
clone_size: NA; j_call: TRBJ1-2; d_call: NA; v_call: TRBV4-1; cdr3_nt: TGCGCCAGCAGCCAAGTTGTCCTCGGAGGGCGCTATGGCTACACCTTC; cdr3_aa: CASSQVVLGGRYGYTF
clone_size: few; j_call: TRBJ2-3; d_call: NA; v_call: TRBV10-3; cdr3_nt: TGTGCCATCAGGACCGGGCGTGGGGCTGGCACAGATACGCAGTATTTT; cdr3_aa: CAIRTGRGAGTDTQYF
clone_size: NA; j_call: TRBJ1-2; d_call: NA; v_call: TRBV7-2; cdr3_nt: TGTGCCAGCAGCTTTTTAGGCACCCCTGGTGGCTACACCTTC; cdr3_aa: CASSFLGTPGGYTF
clone_size: NA; j_call: TRBJ1-4; d_call: NA; v_call: TRBV27; cdr3_nt: TGTGCCAGCAGTTTAACCTGGGACAAGGACAAACTGTTTTTT; cdr3_aa: CASSLTWDKDKLFF
clone_size: NA; j_call: TRBJ1-4; d_call: TRBD1; v_call: TRBV29-1; cdr3_nt: TGCAGCGTCCCGGACAGGGATGGCGAAAAACTGTTTTTT; cdr3_aa: CSVPDRDGEKLFF
clone_size: NA; j_call: TRBJ2-7; d_call: TRBD2; v_call: TRBV19; cdr3_nt: TGTGCCAGTAGGCCCGGGCGAGCGGGGGACCACTACGAGCAGTACTTC; cdr3_aa: CASRPGRAGDHYEQYF
clone_size: NA; j_call: TRBJ2-7; d_call: NA; v_call: TRBV7-9; cdr3_nt: TGTGCCAGCAGCTTATACGGGATTTACGAGCAGTACTTC; cdr3_aa: CASSLYGIYEQYF
clone_size: NA; j_call: TRBJ2-2; d_call: NA; v_call: TRBV6-5; cdr3_nt: TGTGCCAGCAGTCCCCGGAGGGGTGACACCGGGGAGCTGTTTTTT; cdr3_aa: CASSPRRGDTGELFF
clone_size: NA; j_call: TRBJ2-1; d_call: NA; v_call: TRBV7-9; cdr3_nt: TGTGCCAGCAGCTTAGGTACAGGCCCAGCCTACAATGAGCAGTTCTTC; cdr3_aa: CASSLGTGPAYNEQFF
clone_size: NA; j_call: TRBJ1-5; d_call: TRBD1; v_call: TRBV30; cdr3_nt: TGTGCCTGGAGTGCCGACAGGGACCGAGGGCGCCAGCATTTT; cdr3_aa: CAWSADRDRGRQHF
clone_size: few; j_call: TRBJ2-3; d_call: TRBD1; v_call: TRBV4-3; cdr3_nt: TGCGCCAGCAGCCAACAGACCGGGACAGGGGGCACAGATACGCAGTATTTT; cdr3_aa: CASSQQTGTGGTDTQYF
clone_size: NA; j_call: TRBJ2-5; d_call: NA; v_call: TRBV29-1; cdr3_nt: TGCAGCTTTCTTGGGGATGGTGCGGAGACCCAGTACTTC; cdr3_aa: CSFLGDGAETQYF
clone_size: NA; j_call: TRBJ1-5; d_call: NA; v_call: TRBV25-1; cdr3_nt: TGTGCCAGCAGTGAAGGGGTTGACCCTCAGCCCCAGCATTTT; cdr3_aa: CASSEGVDPQPQHF
clone_size: NA; j_call: TRBJ1-5; d_call: TRBD1; v_call: TRBV7-2; cdr3_nt: TGTGCCAGCAGCCTTCAGGGGACAGGGCTCAATCAGCCCCAGCATTTT; cdr3_aa: CASSLQGTGLNQPQHF
clone_size: NA; j_call: TRBJ1-5; d_call: NA; v_call: TRBV7-2; cdr3_nt: TGTGCCAGCAGCCAAGGGAAGGGCAATCAGCCCCAGCATTTT; cdr3_aa: CASSQGKGNQPQHF
clone_size: few; j_call: TRBJ2-1; d_call: TRBD2; v_call: TRBV6-1; cdr3_nt: TGTGCCAGCAGTAGATCAGCGGGGAGGTACAATGAGCAGTTCTTC; cdr3_aa: CASSRSAGRYNEQFF
clone_size: NA; j_call: TRBJ1-5; d_call: NA; v_call: TRBV28; cdr3_nt: TGTGCCAGCACCAGGACAGTAAATAATCAGCCCCAGCATTTT; cdr3_aa: CASTRTVNNQPQHF
clone_size: NA; j_call: TRBJ2-7; d_call: NA; v_call: TRBV2; cdr3_nt: TGTGCCAGCAGTGAAGCGGGACAATCCTACGAGCAGTACTTC; cdr3_aa: CASSEAGQSYEQYF
clone_size: few; j_call: TRBJ1-2; d_call: TRBD1; v_call: TRBV27; cdr3_nt: TGTGCCAGCAGTTCGACAGGGAGGTATGGCTACACCTTC; cdr3_aa: CASSSTGRYGYTF
clone_size: NA; j_call: TRBJ2-3; d_call: NA; v_call: TRBV30; cdr3_nt: TGTGCCTGGGGAGGGGGAACAGATACGCAGTATTTT; cdr3_aa: CAWGGGTDTQYF
clone_size: NA; j_call: TRBJ2-5; d_call: NA; v_call: TRBV7-2; cdr3_nt: TGTGCCAGCAGCTTATCCCCCCTAGCACAAGAGACCCAGTACTTC; cdr3_aa: CASSLSPLAQETQYF
clone_size: NA; j_call: TRBJ1-4; d_call: NA; v_call: TRBV30; cdr3_nt: TGTGCCTGGAGTGTGGCCAGGAATGAAAAACTGTTTTTT; cdr3_aa: CAWSVARNEKLFF
clone_size: NA; j_call: TRBJ1-1; d_call: NA; v_call: TRBV4-1; cdr3_nt: TGCGCCAGCAGCCAAGTTACCGACACTGAAGCTTTCTTT; cdr3_aa: CASSQVTDTEAFF
clone_size: once; j_call: TRBJ1-6; d_call: TRBD1; v_call: TRBV6-5; cdr3_nt: TGTGCCAGCAGTTACTTGGACAGGGAAGGATCACCCCTCCACTTT; cdr3_aa: CASSYLDREGSPLHF
clone_size: NA; j_call: TRBJ2-5; d_call: TRBD1; v_call: TRBV14; cdr3_nt: TGTGCCAGCAGCCAAGTGCAGGGGGCGTATGAGACCCAGTACTTC; cdr3_aa: CASSQVQGAYETQYF